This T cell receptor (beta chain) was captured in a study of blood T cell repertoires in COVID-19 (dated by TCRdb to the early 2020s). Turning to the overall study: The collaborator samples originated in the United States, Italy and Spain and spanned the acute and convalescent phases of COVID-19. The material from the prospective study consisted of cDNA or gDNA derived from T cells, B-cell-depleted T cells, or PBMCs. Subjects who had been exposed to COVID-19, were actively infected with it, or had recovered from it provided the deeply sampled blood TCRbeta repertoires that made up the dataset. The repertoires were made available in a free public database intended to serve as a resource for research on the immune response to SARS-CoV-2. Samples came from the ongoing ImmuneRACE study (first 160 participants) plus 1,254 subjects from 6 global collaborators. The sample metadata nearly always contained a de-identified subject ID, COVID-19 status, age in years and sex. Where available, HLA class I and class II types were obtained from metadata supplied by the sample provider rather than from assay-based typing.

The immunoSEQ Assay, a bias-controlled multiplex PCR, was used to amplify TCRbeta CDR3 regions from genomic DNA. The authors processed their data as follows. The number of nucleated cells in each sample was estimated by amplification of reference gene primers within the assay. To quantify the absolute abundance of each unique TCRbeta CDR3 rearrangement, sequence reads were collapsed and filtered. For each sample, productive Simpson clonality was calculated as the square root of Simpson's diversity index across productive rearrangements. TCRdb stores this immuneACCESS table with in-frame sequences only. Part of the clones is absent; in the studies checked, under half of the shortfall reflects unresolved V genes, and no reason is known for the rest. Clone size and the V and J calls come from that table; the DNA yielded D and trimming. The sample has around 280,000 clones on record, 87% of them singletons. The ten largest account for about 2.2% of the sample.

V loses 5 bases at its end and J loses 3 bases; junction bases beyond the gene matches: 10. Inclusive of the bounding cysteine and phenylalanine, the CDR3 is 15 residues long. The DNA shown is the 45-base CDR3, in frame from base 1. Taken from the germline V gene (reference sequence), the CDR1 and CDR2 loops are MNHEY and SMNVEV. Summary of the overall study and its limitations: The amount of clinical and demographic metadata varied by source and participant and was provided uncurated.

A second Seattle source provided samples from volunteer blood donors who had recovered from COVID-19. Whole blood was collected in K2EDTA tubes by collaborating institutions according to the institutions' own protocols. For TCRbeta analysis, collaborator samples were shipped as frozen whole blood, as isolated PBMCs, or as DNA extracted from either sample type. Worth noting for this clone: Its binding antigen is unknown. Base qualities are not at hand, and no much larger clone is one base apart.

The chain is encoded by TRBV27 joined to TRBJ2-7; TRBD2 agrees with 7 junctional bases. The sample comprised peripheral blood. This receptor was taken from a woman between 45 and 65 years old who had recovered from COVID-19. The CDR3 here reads CASSDIFREGYEQYF. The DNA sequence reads TGTGCCAGCAGTGACATCTTCAGGGAGGGCTACGAGCAGTACTTC.